This is a list of T cell receptor beta chains from one sample in a study of cytomegalovirus exposure and HLA in healthy donors. Measured with immunoSEQ multiplex PCR; TCRdb has only the in-frame clones, and not every one. The data show around 140,000 clones, with more than 75% seen just once and 1.1% held by the top ten. Sequenced sample: PBMCs. These receptors originate from a male donor in good health and CMV-seronegative. Both conserved end residues are part of each CDR3. Fields, in order: CDR3 protein, CDR3 length, clone size, V gene. Expanded clones get a size class; other rows say once, few or many, or leave the size out.

CDR3aa: CASSLYSGGAREQFF
len: 15
abundance: NA
v_gene: TRBV5-6

CDR3aa: CASRWQSNQPQHF
len: 13
abundance: NA
v_gene: TRBV2

CDR3aa: CASSYSRGGETQYF
len: 14
abundance: NA
v_gene: TRBV6-5

CDR3aa: CSVEELGGTHETQYF
len: 15
abundance: NA
v_gene: TRBV29-1

CDR3aa: CASSFNQGADEQYF
len: 14
abundance: NA
v_gene: TRBV27

CDR3aa: CAISEFAVPTETQYF
len: 15
abundance: NA
v_gene: TRBV10-3

CDR3aa: CASSPSRLAGTTQYF
len: 15
abundance: NA
v_gene: TRBV7-9

CDR3aa: CAWSGGNGEKLFF
len: 13
abundance: NA
v_gene: TRBV30

CDR3aa: CAIRLGQGEDEQYF
len: 14
abundance: few
v_gene: TRBV10-3

CDR3aa: CASSLMTANYGYTF
len: 14
abundance: NA
v_gene: TRBV5-1

CDR3aa: CASRFGWLSNQPQHF
len: 15
abundance: few
v_gene: TRBV5-4

CDR3aa: CASSSGDRAYGYTF
len: 14
abundance: NA
v_gene: TRBV7-2

CDR3aa: CASSLERQGLETQYF
len: 15
abundance: NA
v_gene: TRBV7-2

CDR3aa: CASSHFRETEAFF
len: 13
abundance: once
v_gene: TRBV6-5

CDR3aa: CASSVQGAGYGYTF
len: 14
abundance: NA
v_gene: TRBV5-1

CDR3aa: CASSLEGGLEYEQFF
len: 15
abundance: NA
v_gene: TRBV13

CDR3aa: CASSHGGGRRITDTQYF
len: 17
abundance: NA
v_gene: TRBV4-3

CDR3aa: CAWSGGQRSTDTQYF
len: 15
abundance: NA
v_gene: TRBV30

CDR3aa: CASTPDRSIAKNIQYF
len: 16
abundance: NA
v_gene: TRBV19

CDR3aa: CASSLWDRSGYTF
len: 13
abundance: NA
v_gene: TRBV5-4

CDR3aa: CASSVEPGQGRYEQYF
len: 16
abundance: NA
v_gene: TRBV9

CDR3aa: CASSSGTSGNYNEQFF
len: 16
abundance: NA
v_gene: TRBV5-1

CDR3aa: CASSQVGWGPDTQYF
len: 15
abundance: NA
v_gene: TRBV4-3

CDR3aa: CSVDAGGNTEAFF
len: 13
abundance: NA
v_gene: TRBV29-1

CDR3aa: CASTGQGAYNEQFF
len: 14
abundance: NA
v_gene: TRBV19

CDR3aa: CSVETGNTEAFF
len: 12
abundance: NA
v_gene: TRBV29-1

CDR3aa: CASSYSVSQGQPQHF
len: 15
abundance: few
v_gene: TRBV6-6

CDR3aa: CASSQQEGFLEQYF
len: 14
abundance: NA
v_gene: TRBV4-3

CDR3aa: CASSPGTAPTGELFF
len: 15
abundance: NA
v_gene: TRBV18

CDR3aa: CASSKGEVRVVKRGTGELFF
len: 20
abundance: NA
v_gene: TRBV21-1

CDR3aa: CASSYSQGSSGNTIYF
len: 16
abundance: NA
v_gene: TRBV6-6

CDR3aa: CASGLGYEQYF
len: 11
abundance: NA
v_gene: TRBV12-5

CDR3aa: CASSQIQMGLAENIQYF
len: 17
abundance: NA
v_gene: TRBV4-1

CDR3aa: CASSLSIRGFSYNSPLHF
len: 18
abundance: NA
v_gene: TRBV5-6

CDR3aa: CASSILGAYGYTF
len: 13
abundance: few
v_gene: TRBV19

CDR3aa: CASSLFGGSSTDTQYF
len: 16
abundance: once
v_gene: TRBV5-1

CDR3aa: CASSSSAGTSYTDTQYF
len: 17
abundance: NA
v_gene: TRBV7-9

CDR3aa: CASSQQGKAFF
len: 11
abundance: few
v_gene: TRBV4-3

CDR3aa: CASSLGQNNEKLFF
len: 14
abundance: NA
v_gene: TRBV7-9